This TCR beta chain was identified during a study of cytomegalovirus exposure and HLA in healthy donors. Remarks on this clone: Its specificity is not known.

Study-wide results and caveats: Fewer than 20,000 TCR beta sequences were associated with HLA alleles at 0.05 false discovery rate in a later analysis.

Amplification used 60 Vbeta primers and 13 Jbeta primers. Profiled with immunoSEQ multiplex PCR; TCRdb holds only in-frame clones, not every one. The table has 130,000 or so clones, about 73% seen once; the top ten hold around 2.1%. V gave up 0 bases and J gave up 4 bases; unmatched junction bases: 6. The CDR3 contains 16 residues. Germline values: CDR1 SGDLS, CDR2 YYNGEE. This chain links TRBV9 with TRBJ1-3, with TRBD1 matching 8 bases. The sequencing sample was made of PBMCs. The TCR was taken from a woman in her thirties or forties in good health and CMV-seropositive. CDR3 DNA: TGTGCCAGCAGCGTAGATCTAGGACAGGGAGGAAACACCATATATTTT. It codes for CASSVDLGQGGNTIYF.